The 31 T cell receptor beta chains listed next were all sequenced from one sample in a study of shared clonotypes between healthy human individuals. Positive CCR7 selection of CD45RO-negative cells yielded the naive CD8 cells, and terminally differentiated effector memory CD45RA+ cells were excluded. The repertoire was sequenced with immunoSEQ multiplex PCR; TCRdb's copy has only in-frame clones and lacks some. The sample lists some 2,000,000 clones; approximately 94% were seen once. Sequenced material: naive CD8+ T cells sorted from blood. Receptors were obtained from a man aged 18 to 30 in good health.

This clone has a single count. This sequence joins TRBV27 and TRBJ2-2, with D possibly TRBD1 on 6 matching bases. CDR1 is MNHEY and CDR2 is SMNVEV in the germline V gene (reference sequence). The CDR3 totals 16 residues. V shed 1 base and J shed 6 bases, with 15 bases lying between them. CDR3 residues: CASSLLSPEGAGELFF. Written as DNA, the CDR3 is TGTGCCAGCAGTTTATTGTCTCCCGAGGGGGCCGGGGAGCTGTTTTTT.

Of note for this clone: Other DNA sequences of this sample code for an identical CDR3. The chain links TRBV4-1 to TRBJ2-7; no firm D call. The CDR3 is 13 residues long. Trimming shortened V by 0 bases and J by 4 bases, and 7 bases separated the two germline ends. Germline V gene data show CDR1 as MGHRA and CDR2 as YSYEKL. The CDR3 coding sequence is TGCGCCAGCAGCCAAGAACCCGGTTACGAGCAGTACTTC. Its translation: CASSQEPGYEQYF.

The rearrangement uses TRBV6-5 and TRBJ2-3, with D unresolved. V lost 8 bases, J lost 14 bases, and 8 bases lay in between. This CDR3 is built from 8 residues. The V gene's germline CDR1 is MNHEY and CDR2 SVGAGI. The CDR3 here is CASGPGYF. The CDR3 DNA follows: TGTGCCAGCGGCCCCGGGTATTTT.

CDR3 nucleotides: TGTGCCAGCAGCTTAGACCCTGAGGGACAGGGGCTTCAAGAGACCCAGTACTTC. It yields the protein CASSLDPEGQGLQETQYF. J is TRBJ2-5 and V is TRBV7-8, with TRBD1 matching 10 bases. The CDR3 has 18 residues. Trimming removed 1 base from V and 2 bases from J; junction bases left unmatched: 10. The germline V gene has CDR1 SGHVS and CDR2 FQNEAQ.

The rearrangement links TRBV5-5 to TRBJ2-2, with TRBD2 identical over 8 bases. Germline V gene sequence: CDR1 SGHKS, CDR2 YYEKEE (reference sequence). The CDR3 loop spans 17 amino acids. The ends lost 0 bases at V and 2 bases at J; junction bases unmatched: 6. CDR3 sequence (DNA): TGTGCCAGCAGCTTGGGGCTAGCGGGTCTTAACACCGGGGAGCTGTTTTTT. This codes for CASSLGLAGLNTGELFF.

V and J are TRBV9 and TRBJ2-5, with a possible D match to TRBD2 (5 bases). The CDR3 is 13 residues long. Between the trimmed V and J ends, which lost 0 bases and 4 bases, there was a span of 7 bases. Germline V gene sequence: CDR1 SGDLS, CDR2 YYNGEE. CDR3 region: CASSVDGVETQYF. In nucleotides, the CDR3 is TGTGCCAGCAGCGTAGACGGGGTAGAGACCCAGTACTTC.

With regard to this clone: Other DNA sequences in the same sample also yield this CDR3. The J gene is TRBJ1-1, the V gene TRBV5-6, with unresolved D. Trimming took 4 bases from V and 5 from J, leaving 6 bases between them. The CDR3 loop spans 11 amino acids. CDR1 is SGHDT, CDR2 YYEEEE, per germline. The CDR3 coding sequence is TGTGCCAGCAGCGTGGGGACTGAAGCTTTCTTT. It encodes CASSVGTEAFF.

This clone has only a few counts. The V and J genes are TRBV11-2 and TRBJ1-5; tentative D call: TRBD1 (5 bases). The CDR3 length is 14 residues. Trimming removed 5 bases at V and 7 bases at J, with 15 bases between. Germline CDR1 is SGHAT and CDR2 is FQNNGV. The CDR3 loop reads CASSPAPGRQPQHF. The CDR3 nucleotides read TGTGCCAGCAGCCCCGCCCCAGGGAGACAGCCCCAGCATTTT.

This chain joins TRBV10-2 and TRBJ2-2; D is unclear. Trimming removed 2 bases at V and 3 bases at J, with 4 bases between. The CDR3 consists of 13 residues. Per germline, CDR1 WSHSY and CDR2 SAAADI. CDR3 residues: CASSEEYTGELFF. The CDR3 region has the DNA TGCGCCAGCAGTGAGGAGTACACCGGGGAGCTGTTTTTT.

CDR3 amino acids: CASSWTGAPGEQYF. The CDR3 DNA reads TGTGCCAGCAGTTGGACAGGGGCCCCTGGCGAGCAGTACTTC. This chain links TRBV27 with TRBJ2-7; 9 bases agree with TRBD1. CDR3 length: 14 residues. V was clipped by 4 bases and J by 6 bases; unmatched bases: 7. Germline values: CDR1 MNHEY, CDR2 SMNVEV (reference sequence).

This sequence joins TRBV5-1 and TRBJ2-1, with D possibly matching TRBD1 (5 bases). V shed 0 bases and J shed 5 bases, with 12 bases lying between them. The germline V gene has CDR1 SGHRS and CDR2 YFSETQ. The CDR3 is made up of 15 amino acids. As DNA, the CDR3 is TGCGCCAGCAGCTTGGCCGAACAGGCGGACAATGAGCAGTTCTTC. Translation gives CASSLAEQADNEQFF.

This clone was seen just once. The chain has TRBV5-1 and TRBJ2-1; unclear D gene. The germline V and J ends were trimmed by 0 bases and 4 bases, with 8 bases remaining between them. Germline V gives CDR1 SGHRS, CDR2 YFSETQ. CDR3 length equals 14 residues. In DNA, the CDR3 is TGCGCCAGCAGCTTGGAAGCTACTTACAATGAGCAGTTCTTC. Its translation is CASSLEATYNEQFF.

With regard to this clone: The junction shows a germline mismatch at one end, possibly a read error. This chain joins TRBV2 and TRBJ2-7; the D is unclear. The CDR3 sequence is 15 residues long. Germline loops: CDR1 SNHLY, CDR2 FYNNEI. This CDR3 is CASREGKSNIGEQYF. In DNA, the CDR3 is TGTGCCAGCAGGGAAGGGAAGAGCAATATTGGCGAGCAGTACTTC. The variable domain in full, completed from reference TRBV2 and TRBJ2-7, reads EPEVTQTPSHQVTQMGQEVILRCVPISNHLYFYWYRQILGQKVEFLVSFYNNEISEKSEIFDDQFSVERPDGSNFTLKIRSTKLEDSAMYFCASREGKSNIGEQYFGPGTRLTVT.

The chain's CDR3 is CASSQAAGGGADTQYF. The CDR3 DNA reads as TGCGCCAGCAGCCAAGCGGCGGGAGGTGGGGCAGATACGCAGTATTTT. The chain joins TRBV4-3 to TRBJ2-3; 8 bases are a match to TRBD2. V lost 1 base, J lost 4 bases, and 7 bases stayed unmatched. Germline assignment: CDR1 LGHNA and CDR2 YSLEER. This CDR3 comprises 16 residues.

V is TRBV2 and J is TRBJ2-1; 7 nucleotides agree with TRBD2. Germline CDR1 SNHLY, CDR2 FYNNEI. The CDR3 sequence is 15 residues long. Trimming cost V 4 bases and J 9 bases; bases outside gene matches: 12. CDR3 coding DNA: TGTGCCAGCAGTGTAACCGGGACTACAGGTATTGAGCAGTTCTTC. Its translation is CASSVTGTTGIEQFF.

The rearrangement links TRBV6-1 to TRBJ2-7; D is tentatively TRBD1 or TRBD2 (6 bases each). This CDR3 is built from 14 residues. CDR1 and CDR2 from the germline V gene are MNHNS and SASEGT. V lost 7 bases to trimming and J lost 7 bases, with 20 bases between them. The CDR3 loop is CASIEERGVREQYF. The CDR3 nucleotides read TGTGCCAGCATAGAGGAGAGGGGGGTTCGAGAGCAGTACTTC.

The gene calls are TRBV10-3 and TRBJ2-7; 7 nucleotides align to TRBD2. Germline-derived CDR1 and CDR2 are ENHRY and SYGVKD. The CDR3 sequence is 13 residues long. J was trimmed by 0 bases and V by 10 bases; bases with no gene match: 6. The CDR3 loop reads CATLLASSYEQYF. The CDR3 region has the DNA TGTGCCACCCTACTAGCGAGCTCCTACGAGCAGTACTTC.

The chain couples TRBV27 to TRBJ2-7; TRBD1 or TRBD2 may be the D gene (5 bases each). The CDR3 is 16 amino acids. The germline CDR1 and CDR2 sequences are MNHEY and SMNVEV (reference sequence). V gave up 0 bases and J gave up 2 bases, with 14 bases separating them. DNA of the CDR3: TGTGCCAGCAGTTTATCCCCCGGGACCGATGCCTACGAGCAGTACTTC. Encoded protein: CASSLSPGTDAYEQYF.

Concerning this clone itself: The sample carries other DNA sequences with the same CDR3. The chain employs TRBV10-3 and TRBJ2-7; D is uncertain. CDR1 ENHRY and CDR2 SYGVKD come from the germline V gene. The CDR3 is 14 amino acids. The V end lost 0 bases, the J end lost 2 bases, and 8 bases lay between the germline ends. CDR3 nucleotide sequence: TGTGCCATCAGTGAGTCGCCAGGCACCTACGAGCAGTACTTC. It encodes CAISESPGTYEQYF.

The chain joins TRBV19 to TRBJ1-1, with TRBD1 as a possible D gene (5 bases). V gave up 6 bases and J gave up 5 bases, with 16 bases separating them. This CDR3 has 14 amino acids. Per germline, CDR1 LNHDA and CDR2 SQIVND (reference sequence). The CDR3 reads CASSSGPGGTEAFF. DNA of the CDR3: TGTGCCAGTAGCTCCGGCCCTGGGGGAACTGAAGCTTTCTTT.

This rearrangement joins TRBV13 to TRBJ2-1; TRBD1 matches 11 bases. Germline-derived CDR1 and CDR2 are PRHDT and FYEKMQ (reference sequence). The CDR3 totals 15 residues. The junction had 7 bases not matched to a gene; V was cut back by 5 bases and J by 7 bases. The CDR3 sequence is CASSHWDRGRNEQFF. CDR3 in DNA: TGTGCCAGCAGCCACTGGGACAGGGGGAGGAATGAGCAGTTCTTC. Filled out from reference TRBV13 and TRBJ2-1, the complete variable domain reads AAGVIQSPRHLIKEKRETATLKCYPIPRHDTVYWYQQGPGQDPQFLISFYEKMQSDKGSIPDRFSAQQFSDYHSELNMSSLELGDSALYFCASSHWDRGRNEQFFGPGTRLTVL.

The gene calls are TRBV5-4 and TRBJ2-5; D is perhaps TRBD2 (5 bases). V lost 2 bases and J lost 3, with 14 bases in between. The CDR3 extends over 15 amino acids. Germline V lookup: CDR1 SGHNT, CDR2 YYREEE (reference sequence). Written as DNA, the CDR3 is TGTGCCAGCAGCTTACGAGGGAACGGAAAAGAGACCCAGTACTTC. This gives the protein CASSLRGNGKETQYF.

This rearrangement joins TRBV25-1 to TRBJ1-3; D is unclear. CDR1 is MGHDK and CDR2 is SYGVNS in the germline V gene. The CDR3 sequence is 15 residues long. V dropped 0 bases and J dropped 2 bases, with 8 bases sitting between them. CDR3 nucleotide sequence: TGTGCCAGCAGTGAATACGCCCAAGCTGGAAACACCATATATTTT. Its translation is CASSEYAQAGNTIYF.

The chain is built from TRBV28 and TRBJ1-3; 10 bases agree with TRBD1. The V gene's germline CDR1 is MDHEN and CDR2 SYDVKM. V shed 10 bases, J shed 1 base, and the junction held 13 bases outside the gene matches. CDR3 size: 17 residues. CDR3 nucleotide sequence: TGTGCCACTGTGGGACAGGGGCAGGAAGGTTCTGGAAACACCATATATTTT. This codes for CATVGQGQEGSGNTIYF.

The chain recombines TRBV6-1 with TRBJ1-5; D is ambiguous. V was shortened by 6 bases and J by 9 bases, with 18 bases between the two germline ends. CDR1 and CDR2 from the germline V gene are MNHNS and SASEGT. This CDR3 has 14 residues. The chain's CDR3 is CASSDGPPHGPQHF. For the CDR3, the DNA is TGTGCCAGCAGCGATGGACCGCCCCATGGGCCCCAGCATTTT.

The CDR3 DNA reads as TGTGCCAGCAGCCAAGATGAGGTGTGGGGGAATGAAAAACTGTTTTTT. It is translated as CASSQDEVWGNEKLFF. The V call is TRBV4-2, the J call TRBJ1-4, with a tentative D call TRBD1 (5 bases). Germline V CDR1 and CDR2: LGHNA, YNFKEQ. This CDR3 is built from 16 residues. The ends were cut back, 0 bases at V and 5 bases at J, with 13 bases in the middle.

This chain links TRBV2 with TRBJ2-2; 8 bases are a match to TRBD2. The V segment lost 6 bases and the J segment 2 bases; nucleotides outside the gene matches: 8. The V gene's germline CDR1 is SNHLY and CDR2 FYNNEI. The CDR3 consists of 16 residues. CDR3 residues: CASSASGGHNTGELFF. The CDR3 DNA is TGTGCCAGCAGCGCCAGCGGGGGCCATAACACCGGGGAGCTGTTTTTT.

The chain links TRBV7-6 to TRBJ2-1; D is uncertain. Between the trimmed V and J ends, which lost 5 bases and 7 bases, there was a span of 3 bases. Germline V CDR1 and CDR2: SGHVS, FNYEAQ. The CDR3 extends over 10 amino acids. The CDR3 DNA is TGTGCCAGCAGCCGAAATGAGCAGTTCTTC. It specifies CASSRNEQFF.

This chain uses TRBV2 with TRBJ2-1, with TRBD2 matching over 7 bases. The germline CDR1 and CDR2 sequences are SNHLY and FYNNEI. The CDR3 covers 15 residues. The trim removed 8 bases at V and 0 bases at J, leaving 7 bases unmatched. The chain's CDR3 is CASVPAGYSYNEQFF. The DNA for the CDR3 is TGTGCCAGCGTGCCAGCGGGGTACTCCTACAATGAGCAGTTCTTC.

This clone was seen a few times. The same CDR3 can be traced to other DNA sequences in this sample. The chain combines TRBV9 with TRBJ2-7; D may be TRBD1 or TRBD2 (5 bases each). The CDR3 is made up of 13 amino acids. The germline CDR1 and CDR2 sequences are SGDLS and YYNGEE. Trimming cost V 5 bases and J 0 bases, with 9 bases left between them. CDR3 nucleotides: TGTGCCAGCAGTAGGGACGGCTCCTACGAGCAGTACTTC. Its translation: CASSRDGSYEQYF.

J is TRBJ2-1 and V is TRBV7-9, with 7 bases identical to TRBD1. V shed 3 bases and J 5 bases; nucleotides not matched to a gene: 13. Germline V gives CDR1 SEHNR, CDR2 FQNEAQ (reference sequence). This CDR3 contains 17 residues. The DNA of the CDR3 is TGTGCCAGCAGCTTTGGGGCTGAGGGGGCCCGGGACAATGAGCAGTTCTTC. Translation: CASSFGAEGARDNEQFF.